The 2 T cell receptor beta chains listed next were all sequenced from one sample in a study of blood T cell repertoires in COVID-19. Libraries were prepared by immunoSEQ multiplex PCR; TCRdb keeps only in-frame clonotypes and omits some of them. The repertoire holds about 480,000 clones, about 85% seen once, with more than 7.5% in the top ten. Sequences were obtained from PBMCs or T cells enriched from blood (not recorded which). Receptors originate from a woman in her sixties who had recovered from COVID-19.

The chain carries TRBV10-3 and TRBJ1-3; D remains ambiguous. The CDR3 covers 15 residues. The germline V gene encodes CDR1 ENHRY and CDR2 SYGVKD. Trimming left V 6 bases short and J 0 bases short, with 12 bases between. The DNA for the CDR3 is TGTGCCATCAGAATGACACTGAGCTCTGGAAACACCATATATTTT. This translates into CAIRMTLSSGNTIYF.

The chain has TRBV5-1 and TRBJ1-1; D is undetermined. V lost 2 bases to trimming and J lost 1 base, with 9 bases between them. The CDR3 runs 14 residues. CDR1 and CDR2 from the germline V gene are SGHRS and YFSETQ. The CDR3 protein is CASSFQTGNTEAFF. The CDR3 DNA sequence: TGCGCCAGCAGCTTCCAGACGGGGAACACTGAAGCTTTCTTT.